Listed here are 18 T cell receptor beta chains from one sample, sequenced in a study of OX40 agonist ivuxolimab in advanced cancers. Measured with immunoSEQ multiplex PCR; TCRdb has only the in-frame clones, and not every one. The data hold 84,000 or so clones, with 94% observed a single time. The material was CD4+ or CD8+ T cells sorted from blood, obtained in a trial of the OX40 agonist ivuxolimab. These receptors came from an adult with an advanced solid tumor such as melanoma, head and neck, liver or kidney cancer.

The chain combines TRBV9 with TRBJ2-5; 7 bases align to TRBD1. This CDR3 is built from 18 residues. The V gene end was trimmed by 3 bases and the J gene end by 2 bases; junction bases not matched to a gene: 16. Germline V gene lookup returns CDR1 SGDLS and CDR2 YYNGEE. Written as DNA, the CDR3 is TGTGCCAGCAGCGAGCAAATTACAGGGGTGTCGGGTCAAGAGACCCAGTACTTC. Protein product: CASSEQITGVSGQETQYF.

This clone is medium-sized by share. The genes are TRBV9 and TRBJ2-7; 8 nucleotides match TRBD2. This CDR3 region has 15 residues. Germline CDR1 is SGDLS and CDR2 is YYNGEE. V was clipped by 3 bases and J by 6 bases; unmatched bases: 11. CDR3 nucleotides: TGTGCCAGCAGCGCTCCAGCGGGAGTAGCAGCCGAGCAGTACTTC. It is translated as CASSAPAGVAAEQYF.

CDR3 in amino acids: CASSSALGQGISYEQYF. The CDR3 bases are TGTGCCAGCAGCTCGGCCTTGGGACAGGGGATTTCCTACGAGCAGTACTTC. This chain links TRBV5-4 with TRBJ2-7; 10 nucleotides line up with TRBD1. There are 17 residues in the CDR3. Trimming took 3 bases from V and 1 from J; bases not matched to a gene: 10. The germline gives CDR1 SGHNT, CDR2 YYREEE (reference sequence).

The rearrangement links TRBV4-3 to TRBJ2-7; 7 bases line up with TRBD1. The V gene end was trimmed by 0 bases and the J gene end by 3 bases; junction bases not matched to a gene: 5. CDR3 length: 15 amino acids. Germline CDR1 LGHNA, CDR2 YSLEER. The CDR3 bases are TGCGCCAGCAGCCAAGATCCCGCAGGGGGCTACGAGCAGTACTTC. Protein product: CASSQDPAGGYEQYF.

V is TRBV28 and J is TRBJ2-3; weak D call: TRBD2 (5 bases). Between the trimmed V and J ends, which lost 2 bases and 2 bases, there was a span of 14 bases. The CDR3 has 16 residues. CDR1 and CDR2 from the germline V gene are MDHEN and SYDVKM. The CDR3 loop reads CASSLNYKRYTDTQYF. DNA for the CDR3: TGTGCCAGCAGTTTAAATTACAAGCGGTACACAGATACGCAGTATTTT.

The rearrangement uses TRBV5-3 and TRBJ2-7, with 10 bases matching TRBD2. TRBV5-3 is an ORF, and what it does is uncertain. The trim removed 1 base at V and 0 bases at J, leaving 10 bases unmatched. The CDR3 is 18 amino acids. The CDR3 region has the DNA TGTGCCAGAAGCTTGCGATGGACTAGCGGCATCTTCTCCTACGAGCAGTACTTC. This gives the protein CARSLRWTSGIFSYEQYF.

The J gene is TRBJ2-3, the V gene TRBV5-4; TRBD2 matches at 9 bases. Germline V gene lookup returns CDR1 SGHNT and CDR2 YYREEE (reference sequence). The CDR3 contains 17 residues. J was trimmed by 0 bases and V by 1 base; bases with no gene match: 6. The CDR3 DNA reads TGTGCCAGCAGCTTGTTACCCGGGACTAGCAGCACAGATACGCAGTATTTT. Amino acid sequence: CASSLLPGTSSTDTQYF.

This clone was detected only once. The chain employs TRBV4-2 and TRBJ2-2; D unresolved. Germline V gives CDR1 LGHNA, CDR2 YNFKEQ. V was cut by 4 bases and J by 1 base, with 16 bases left in between. The CDR3 has 17 residues. CDR3 coding DNA: TGTGCCAGCAGCCTACTCAGGCCTTTGGTGAACACCGGGGAGCTGTTTTTT. Translating it yields CASSLLRPLVNTGELFF.

This clone occurred a few times. The chain joins TRBV30 to TRBJ1-1, with a weak D call TRBD1 (6 bases). CDR1 and CDR2 from the germline V gene are GTSNPN and SVGIG (reference sequence). Deletions cut 1 base from V and 0 bases from J, with 12 bases between. This CDR3 spans 15 amino acids. CDR3 loop: CAWSAEDRLNTEAFF. The CDR3 DNA reads as TGTGCCTGGAGTGCGGAGGACAGATTGAACACTGAAGCTTTCTTT.

This rearrangement joins TRBV6-5 to TRBJ1-1; D is undetermined. The CDR3 runs to 11 residues. V was clipped by 6 bases and J by 8 bases, with 10 bases between them. Germline CDR1 reads MNHEY; CDR2 reads SVGAGI. CDR3 in amino acids: CASRLGSEAFF. CDR3 nucleotide sequence: TGTGCCAGCAGACTAGGAAGCGAAGCTTTCTTT.

The V call is TRBV19, the J call TRBJ1-5, with D perhaps TRBD1 (5 bases). The germline V gene has CDR1 LNHDA and CDR2 SQIVND (reference sequence). The V end lost 3 bases, the J end lost 1 base, and 13 bases lay between the germline ends. The CDR3 sequence is 16 residues long. The CDR3, as DNA: TGTGCCAGTAGTATGACGGGGTGGGGGAGCAATCAGCCCCAGCATTTT. Its protein is CASSMTGWGSNQPQHF.

This clone was detected only a few times. J is TRBJ1-5 and V is TRBV28; D is uncertain. The CDR3 runs to 15 residues. V lost 4 bases to trimming and J lost 4 bases, with 14 bases between them. CDR1 is MDHEN and CDR2 is SYDVKM in the germline V gene. In DNA form, the CDR3 reads TGTGCCAGCAGTTGGGATAGACGGACTAATCAGCCCCAGCATTTT. This codes for CASSWDRRTNQPQHF.

V gene TRBV28 combines with J gene TRBJ2-7; 7 nucleotides line up with TRBD1. There are 15 residues in the CDR3. With 7 bases clipped from V and 0 bases from J, the junction kept 9 bases outside the gene matches. Germline CDR1 reads MDHEN; CDR2 reads SYDVKM. The CDR3: CASTFSRDSSYEQYF. CDR3 DNA: TGTGCCAGCACCTTTTCGAGGGACAGCTCCTACGAGCAGTACTTC.

This chain links TRBV27 with TRBJ2-7, with D perhaps matching TRBD1 or TRBD2 (7 bases each). Germline V gives CDR1 MNHEY, CDR2 SMNVEV (reference sequence). CDR3 length: 14 residues. Trimming removed 2 bases from V and 3 bases from J, with 11 bases in between. The CDR3 here is CASSLGRGLYEQYF. CDR3 coding DNA: TGTGCCAGCAGTTTAGGGAGGGGGCTCTACGAGCAGTACTTC.

On this clone itself: The identical CDR3 is also encoded by other nucleotide sequences in the sample. V and J are TRBV7-9 and TRBJ1-3, with D uncertain. The germline V gene encodes CDR1 SEHNR and CDR2 FQNEAQ (reference sequence). The CDR3 runs 12 residues. Trimming took off 5 bases at V and 4 bases at J, with 6 bases between the two ends. The CDR3 DNA follows: TGTGCCAGCAGCCTGGGAGGAAACACCATATATTTT. It codes for CASSLGGNTIYF.

The chain combines TRBV5-1 with TRBJ2-1; 7 bases are shared with TRBD2. From germline, CDR1 is SGHRS and CDR2 YFSETQ. The CDR3 covers 12 residues. The trim removed 4 bases at V and 15 bases at J, leaving 10 bases unmatched. Here the CDR3 reads CASSPAGGSGFF. The DNA of the CDR3 is TGCGCCAGCAGCCCGGCTGGCGGGAGTGGGTTCTTC.

V and J are TRBV9 and TRBJ1-1; no reliable D call. CDR1 and CDR2 (germline): SGDLS, YYNGEE. V dropped 3 bases and J dropped 2 bases, with 11 bases sitting between them. The CDR3 length is 14 residues. Here the CDR3 reads CASSGNGLNTEAFF. CDR3 sequence (DNA): TGTGCCAGCAGCGGGAACGGGTTAAACACTGAAGCTTTCTTT.

The V gene is TRBV7-3, the J gene TRBJ2-1, with 10 bases aligning to TRBD2. The germline V gene encodes CDR1 SGHTA and CDR2 FQGTGA. The CDR3 extends over 16 amino acids. Unmatched junction bases numbered 7, after V lost 5 bases and J lost 3 bases. CDR3: CASSRSGRAVYNEQFF. The CDR3 DNA reads TGTGCCAGCAGCAGAAGCGGGAGGGCGGTCTACAATGAGCAGTTCTTC.